The present T cell receptor beta chain was sequenced within a study of siplizumab effects on memory and regulatory T cells. Generated by immunoSEQ multiplex PCR, the TCRdb table keeps only in-frame clones and is missing some. The data hold about 50,000 clones, with 93% observed a single time. V was cut by 3 bases and J by 5 bases, with 16 bases left in between. Germline values: CDR1 MDHEN, CDR2 SYDVKM. CDR3 size: 15 residues. This clone was found once. The TCR originated in a human donor in good health. Sequencing used CD8+ T cells sorted from blood. V and J are TRBV28 and TRBJ1-1; D ambiguous. The chain's CDR3 is CASSFNRPSGTEAFF. The CDR3 DNA reads as TGTGCCAGCAGTTTCAACCGACCCTCGGGGACTGAAGCTTTCTTT.